This T cell receptor beta chain is drawn from a study of T cells in localized non-small cell lung cancer (dated by TCRdb to 2020 to 2022). Background for the entire study: The study examined T cell repertoires in 236 patients with early-stage NSCLC and compared tumors with uninvolved tumor-adjacent lungs. The cohort consisted of approximately 240 treatment-naive NSCLC patients whose localized lung tumors had been resected. A mean age of around 66 years was recorded for the NSCLC patients, of whom under 150 were male and more than 85 were female. On the study overall, not on this receptor specifically: Multi-region tumor sequencing was not performed, so intratumor heterogeneity could not be excluded. Longer overall survival was associated with higher blood T cell density, whereas shorter survival was associated with higher adjacent-lung clonality. The highest T cell clonality was observed in uninvolved tumor-adjacent lung, where clonality exceeded that of tumor, suggesting that antigenic responses were more focused in uninvolved tumor-adjacent lung. Because of the exploratory design, TCR variables were selected using unadjusted p-values without false-discovery rate correction. A median of approximately 50 of the top 100 tumor clones turned up in the paired uninvolved adjacent lung, and under 30 of those clones also ranked among the top 100 of that same adjacent lung.

The CDR3 contains 13 residues, cysteine and phenylalanine counted. The only DNA kept is the CDR3, 39 bases in frame from the first base. In the germline V gene (reference sequence), CDR1 corresponds to SGHKS and CDR2 to YYEKEE. The junction carries 7 bases between V and J, which are trimmed by 0 bases and 7 bases respectively. A remark on this clone: Its antigen has not been determined. Per-nucleotide qualities are absent, and no much larger clonotype sits a single base away.

At diagnosis, tumor, uninvolved tumor-adjacent lung and peripheral blood were collected and then preserved as a mix of FFPE and fresh-frozen material. For TCR repertoire profiling, blood samples were analyzed as peripheral blood mononuclear cells. The immunoSEQ Assay was used to sequence TCR beta CDR3 regions from DNA. Processing in the source paper ran as follows. To compute T cell density, TCR beta template counts were normalized to usable DNA, which was estimated by amplifying housekeeping genes. Richness was estimated using the preseqR package, with extrapolation to 400,000 templates for PBMC samples and to 120,000 templates for tissue samples. Clonality was calculated as one minus Pielou's evenness. Tissue-enriched TCRs were identified by differential abundance testing using productive amino-acid clonotypes, minimum total count 5 and alpha 0.1. The Jaccard Index and the Morisita Overlap Index were used to quantify repertoire overlap between compartments. TCR beta CDR3s were clustered by GLIPH together with public tetramer-defined viral CDR3s, and at least three viral sequences plus V-gene enrichment were required for viral motifs. TCRdb provides this immuneACCESS table in a form limited to in-frame rearrangements. Some clones are lacking; in checked studies, under half of them reflect an unresolved V gene, and why the rest are absent is not known. From that table come the V and J calls and clone size; the DNA was used to work out D and trimming. Here the sample has around 50,000 clones; about 88% occur a single time. The ten largest clones represent 2% to 2.5% of the sample.

The chain is encoded by TRBV5-5 joined to TRBJ2-2, with the D gene uncertain. The sequence was obtained from a man aged 40 to 75 with stage II lung adenocarcinoma. This sample comprised PBMCs, obtained before any cancer treatment. The DNA sequence is as follows: TGTGCCAGCAGCTTGGGGGCAGACGGGGAGCTGTTTTTT. It translates as CASSLGADGELFF.